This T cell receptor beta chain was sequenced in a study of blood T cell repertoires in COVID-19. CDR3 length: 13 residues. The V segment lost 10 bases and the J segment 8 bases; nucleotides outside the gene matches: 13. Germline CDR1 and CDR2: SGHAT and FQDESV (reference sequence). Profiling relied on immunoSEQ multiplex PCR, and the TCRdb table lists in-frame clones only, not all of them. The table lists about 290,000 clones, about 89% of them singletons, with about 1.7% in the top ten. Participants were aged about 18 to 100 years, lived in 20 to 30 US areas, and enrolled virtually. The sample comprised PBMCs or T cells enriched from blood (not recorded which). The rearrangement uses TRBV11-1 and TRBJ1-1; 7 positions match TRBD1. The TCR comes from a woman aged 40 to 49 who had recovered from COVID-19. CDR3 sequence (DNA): TGTGCCACACAAATTACAGGGGAAGAAGAAGCTTTCTTT. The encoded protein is CATQITGEEEAFF.